The clone carrying this T cell receptor (beta chain) was counted a single time. This entry comes from a study of T cell changes during pregnancy in multiple sclerosis. The protocol was immunoSEQ multiplex PCR, while the TCRdb copy is restricted to in-frame clones and leaves out a portion. Here the sample spans tens of thousands of clones, more than 80% being singletons. CDR1 is LNHNV, CDR2 YYDKDF, per germline (reference sequence). This CDR3 has 15 residues. After removal of 3 bases from V and 2 bases from J, the junction contained 3 bases not matched to a gene. The V and J genes are TRBV15 and TRBJ2-3, with TRBD2 identical over 9 bases. This clonotype was sampled from a female donor with multiple sclerosis, enrolled in a pregnancy study. The sample here was CD4+ T cells from peripheral blood mononuclear cells, taken in the first trimester of pregnancy. CDR3 coding DNA: TGTGCCACCAGCAGGGGGGGACTAGCCACAGATACGCAGTATTTT. Translation gives CATSRGGLATDTQYF.